This T cell receptor (beta chain) was sequenced in a study of CD8 T cells in ankylosing spondylitis. Regarding the study as a whole: Significant enrichment of disease-linked clones was reported in matched ankylosing spondylitis synovial fluid. In reactive arthritis synovial fluid and blood, some motif variants had been reported before. Blood of patients with ankylosing spondylitis appeared to be characterized by a TCR beta motif of eight highly homologous variants.

For this clonotype: Its matching antigen is unknown.

TCRdb re-called the 5' RACE reads through MiXCR, storing one row per CDR3 protein. The repertoire holds approximately 350,000 distinct CDR3 sequences, with 20% to 25% as singletons. Germline V gene sequence: CDR1 SEHNR, CDR2 FQNEAQ (reference sequence). There are 13 residues in the CDR3. V lost 2 bases to trimming and J lost 12 bases, with 14 bases between them. Sequenced material: blood, either unsorted or a sorted T cell fraction (not recorded which). The J gene is TRBJ2-1, the V gene TRBV7-9; D unclear. The TCR comes from a male donor with ankylosing spondylitis or in good health (not recorded which). The CDR3 DNA is TGTGCCAGCAGCTTACCCCCCTTTTGGAGGCAGTTCTTC. Translated: CASSLPPFWRQFF.